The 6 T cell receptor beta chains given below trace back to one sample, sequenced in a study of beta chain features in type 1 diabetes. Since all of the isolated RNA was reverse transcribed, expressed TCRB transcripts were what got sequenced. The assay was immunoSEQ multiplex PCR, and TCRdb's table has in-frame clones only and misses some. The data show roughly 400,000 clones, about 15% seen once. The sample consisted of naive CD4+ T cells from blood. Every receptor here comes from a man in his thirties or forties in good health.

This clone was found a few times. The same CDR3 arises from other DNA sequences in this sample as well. The CDR3 sequence is CSATLGDTQYF. CDR3 coding DNA: TGCAGTGCTACACTGGGGGATACGCAGTATTTT. The gene calls are TRBV20-1 and TRBJ2-3; D is ambiguous. The V end was cut by 4 bases, the J end by 6 bases, with 8 bases between. The CDR3 contains 11 residues. The germline V gene encodes CDR1 DFQATT and CDR2 SNEGSKA (reference sequence).

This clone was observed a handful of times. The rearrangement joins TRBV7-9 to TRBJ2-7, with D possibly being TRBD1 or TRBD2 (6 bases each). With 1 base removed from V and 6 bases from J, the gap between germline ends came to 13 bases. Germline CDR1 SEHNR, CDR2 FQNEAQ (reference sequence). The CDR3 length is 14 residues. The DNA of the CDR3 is TGTGCCAGCAGCTTAGTTGGAGGGGGGCCCGAGCAGTACTTC. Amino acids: CASSLVGGGPEQYF.

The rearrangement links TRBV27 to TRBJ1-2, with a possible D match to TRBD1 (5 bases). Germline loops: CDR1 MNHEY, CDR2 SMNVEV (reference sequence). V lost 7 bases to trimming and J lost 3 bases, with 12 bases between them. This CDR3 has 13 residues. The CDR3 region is CASIGGYDYGYTF. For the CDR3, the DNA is TGTGCCAGCATTGGGGGGTATGACTATGGCTACACCTTC.

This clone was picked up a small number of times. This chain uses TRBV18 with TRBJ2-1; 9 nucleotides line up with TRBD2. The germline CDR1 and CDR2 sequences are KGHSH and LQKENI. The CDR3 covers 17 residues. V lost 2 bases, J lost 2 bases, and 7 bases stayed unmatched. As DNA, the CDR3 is TGTGCCAGCTCACCATCCCGCAGCGGGAGGACCTACAATGAGCAGTTCTTC. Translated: CASSPSRSGRTYNEQFF.

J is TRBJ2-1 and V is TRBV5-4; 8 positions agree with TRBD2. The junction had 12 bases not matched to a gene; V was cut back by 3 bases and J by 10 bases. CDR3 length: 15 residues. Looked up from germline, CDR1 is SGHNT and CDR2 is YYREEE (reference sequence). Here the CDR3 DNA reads TGTGCCAGCAGCTCACAACGGGAGGGAAAGGAGGAGCAGTTCTTC. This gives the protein CASSSQREGKEEQFF.

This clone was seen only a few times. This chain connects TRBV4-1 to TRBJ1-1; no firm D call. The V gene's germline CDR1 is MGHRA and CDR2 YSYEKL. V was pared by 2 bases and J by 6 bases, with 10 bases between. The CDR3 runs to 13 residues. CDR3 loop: CASSQNAVAEAFF. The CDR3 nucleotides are TGCGCCAGCAGCCAAAATGCGGTAGCTGAAGCTTTCTTT.